These 3 T cell receptor beta chains were sequenced from one sample in a study of Ad26.COV2.S vaccination and SARS-CoV-2 variants. Treatment denoted: around 19 received Ad26.COV2.S at low or high dose, single or two shots; about five received placebo; per-sample allocation not given. Samples analyzed were those drawn on day 63 after the first vaccine or placebo injection. Repertoires were generated with immunoSEQ multiplex PCR, while TCRdb's copy carries only in-frame clones and drops some. This sample has a few hundred thousand clones, with about nine tenths found just once. Sequencing used peripheral blood, obtained in a trial of Ad26.COV2.S vaccine versus placebo. These receptors came from a person aged 18 to 59 who received the Ad26.COV2.S COVID-19 vaccine or a placebo.

This clone was seen only a few times. The sample carries other DNA sequences with the same CDR3. This chain joins TRBV27 and TRBJ1-1; a possible D gene is TRBD1 (5 bases). Germline values: CDR1 MNHEY, CDR2 SMNVEV (reference sequence). The CDR3 covers 13 residues. V was shortened by 3 bases and J by 4 bases, with 9 bases between the two germline ends. The CDR3 DNA is TGTGCCAGCAGTTTCGGGGGGGTCACTGAAGCTTTCTTT. It is translated as CASSFGGVTEAFF.

The chain uses TRBV4-2 and TRBJ2-2, with D possibly being TRBD2 (5 bases). The CDR3 extends over 17 amino acids. V lost 0 bases and J lost 6, with 17 bases in between. The germline CDR1 and CDR2 sequences are LGHNA and YNFKEQ. The CDR3 coding sequence is TGTGCCAGCAGCCAAGAGGACTCCTATCTTGGGCCCGGGGAGCTGTTTTTT. Residues: CASSQEDSYLGPGELFF.

CDR3 protein: CASSAYRGSEEKLFF. The CDR3 nucleotides are TGTGCCAGCAGCGCATACAGGGGGTCAGAAGAAAAACTGTTTTTT. The chain uses TRBV7-9 and TRBJ1-4; 8 bases are shared with TRBD1. The CDR3 has 15 amino acids. CDR1 and CDR2 (germline): SEHNR, FQNEAQ (reference sequence). V lost 5 bases and J lost 8; bases outside the gene matches: 10. Drawing the rest from reference TRBV7-9 and TRBJ1-4, the complete variable domain is DTGVSQNPRHKITKRGQNVTFRCDPISEHNRLYWYRQTLGQGPEFLTYFQNEAQLEKSRLLSDRFSAERPKGSFSTLEIQRTEQGDSAMYLCASSAYRGSEEKLFFGSGTQLSVL.